These 20 T cell receptor beta chains originate from one sample sequenced in a study of shared clonotypes between healthy human individuals. Repertoires were generated with immunoSEQ multiplex PCR, while TCRdb's copy carries only in-frame clones and drops some. The sample has more than 1,200,000 clones; about 98.5% are singletons. The sample was naive CD4+ T cells sorted from blood. As for subset: CD45RA+ positively selected. The source of these receptors is a man younger than 45 in good health.

J is TRBJ2-2 and V is TRBV2; 7 nucleotides line up with TRBD2. The germline V gene has CDR1 SNHLY and CDR2 FYNNEI. The CDR3 totals 15 residues. Unmatched junction bases numbered 11, after V lost 7 bases and J lost 6 bases. The CDR3 loop is CASTYAGVIAGELFF. The CDR3 DNA follows: TGTGCCAGCACCTATGCGGGAGTTATTGCCGGGGAGCTGTTTTTT.

This chain uses TRBV5-1 with TRBJ2-7; the match to TRBD2 covers 14 bases. The CDR3 runs to 18 residues. V lost 0 bases to trimming and J lost 0 bases; unmatched junction nucleotides: 5. The germline CDR1 and CDR2 sequences are SGHRS and YFSETQ. As DNA, the CDR3 is TGCGCCAGCAGCTTGGAAGGACTAGCGGGAGGCCCCTCCTACGAGCAGTACTTC. This encodes CASSLEGLAGGPSYEQYF. The complete variable domain, with remaining parts taken from reference TRBV5-1 and TRBJ2-7, reads KAGVTQTPRYLIKTRGQQVTLSCSPISGHRSVSWYQQTPGQGLQFLFEYFSETQRNKGNFPGRFSGRQFSNSRSEMNVSTLELGDSALYLCASSLEGLAGGPSYEQYFGPGTRLTVT.

The V call is TRBV30, the J call TRBJ2-5; D is undetermined. V lost 2 bases and J lost 6, with 16 bases in between. The germline V gene encodes CDR1 GTSNPN and CDR2 SVGIG (reference sequence). CDR3 size: 14 residues. DNA of the CDR3: TGTGCCTGGAGTAACTTCGCCAGGATGAAGACCCAGTACTTC. Amino acid sequence: CAWSNFARMKTQYF. Looking up the rest from reference TRBV30 and TRBJ2-5 gives the full variable domain: SQTIHQWPATLVQPVGSPLSLECTVEGTSNPNLYWYRQAAGRGLQLLFYSVGIGQISSEVPQNLSASRPQDRQFILSSKKLLLSDSGFYLCAWSNFARMKTQYFGPGTRLLVL.

The genes are TRBV18 and TRBJ2-3, with 9 bases identical to TRBD2. The CDR3 loop spans 17 amino acids. Germline V gene data show CDR1 as KGHSH and CDR2 as LQKENI. V shed 4 bases and J 0 bases; nucleotides not matched to a gene: 8. DNA of the CDR3: TGTGCCAGCTCACTCCTCGGGACTAGCAGTAGCACAGATACGCAGTATTTT. As protein: CASSLLGTSSSTDTQYF.

Comment on this clone: The sample holds other DNA sequences that translate to the same CDR3. The chain carries TRBV18 and TRBJ2-7; no definite D call. With 3 bases removed from V and 0 bases from J, the gap between germline ends came to 3 bases. The germline gives CDR1 KGHSH, CDR2 LQKENI. The CDR3 consists of 12 residues. For the CDR3, the DNA is TGTGCCAGCTCACCGTCCTCCTACGAGCAGTACTTC. Amino acids: CASSPSSYEQYF. The complete variable domain, with remaining parts taken from reference TRBV18 and TRBJ2-7, reads NAGVMQNPRHLVRRRGQEARLRCSPMKGHSHVYWYRQLPEEGLKFMVYLQKENIIDESGMPKERFSAEFPKEGPSILRIQQVVRGDSAAYFCASSPSSYEQYFGPGTRLTVT.

The chain combines TRBV5-4 with TRBJ2-7, with 7 nucleotides matching TRBD2. The CDR3 is made up of 14 amino acids. Per the germline V gene, CDR1 is SGHNT and CDR2 is YYREEE (reference sequence). V gave up 3 bases and J gave up 6 bases; unmatched junction bases: 9. The CDR3 DNA is TGTGCCAGCAGCTCGTCCAGCGGGAAGAGCGAGCAGTACTTC. Protein sequence: CASSSSSGKSEQYF. Combining the CDR3 with reference TRBV5-4 and TRBJ2-7 gives the whole variable domain ETGVTQSPTHLIKTRGQQVTLRCSSQSGHNTVSWYQQALGQGPQFIFQYYREEENGRGNFPPRFSGLQFPNYSSELNVNALELDDSALYLCASSSSSGKSEQYFGPGTRLTVT.

This chain joins TRBV5-1 and TRBJ2-1, with 8 bases aligning to TRBD2. The CDR3 consists of 13 residues. Per the germline V gene, CDR1 is SGHRS and CDR2 is YFSETQ. V lost 2 bases, J lost 6 bases, and 1 base stayed unmatched. The CDR3 spells CASSFGTSNEQFF. DNA of the CDR3: TGCGCCAGCAGCTTCGGGACTAGCAATGAGCAGTTCTTC.

This rearrangement joins TRBV14 to TRBJ2-3, with D unresolved. This CDR3 has 12 amino acids. Germline V CDR1 and CDR2: SGHDN, FVKESK. With 4 bases removed from V and 6 bases from J, the gap between germline ends came to 8 bases. The CDR3 protein is CASSRAPDTQYF. CDR3 in DNA: TGTGCCAGCAGCCGGGCCCCGGATACGCAGTATTTT.

This chain joins TRBV5-4 and TRBJ2-1, with a possible D match to TRBD2 (5 bases). Looked up from germline, CDR1 is SGHNT and CDR2 is YYREEE (reference sequence). The CDR3 contains 11 residues. Trimming pared 5 bases from V and 7 bases from J, leaving 7 bases between. DNA for the CDR3: TGTGCCAGCAGTCGCGGGAATGAGCAGTTCTTC. It translates to CASSRGNEQFF.

The rearrangement joins TRBV25-1 to TRBJ2-6; D uncertain. CDR3 size: 14 residues. The germline V gene has CDR1 MGHDK and CDR2 SYGVNS. V lost 5 bases to trimming and J lost 1 base, with 6 bases between them. CDR3 nucleotide sequence: TGTGCCAGCAGTTCCAATTCTGGGGCCAACGTCCTGACTTTC. This gives the protein CASSSNSGANVLTF.

V gene TRBV6-5 combines with J gene TRBJ2-3; a weak D match, TRBD2 (6 bases). Per the germline V gene, CDR1 is MNHEY and CDR2 is SVGAGI. This CDR3 has 14 residues. Trimming took off 0 bases at V and 7 bases at J, with 11 bases between the two ends. The CDR3 is CASSYSRGLNTQYF. The DNA of the CDR3 is TGTGCCAGCAGTTACTCGAGGGGACTCAATACGCAGTATTTT.

The gene calls are TRBV5-1 and TRBJ2-5; D gene uncertain. The CDR3 runs 14 residues. The ends were cut back, 4 bases at V and 0 bases at J, with 10 bases in the middle. CDR1 and CDR2 (germline): SGHRS, YFSETQ. CDR3 residues: CASSPTSYQETQYF. The CDR3 DNA follows: TGCGCCAGCAGCCCGACATCGTACCAAGAGACCCAGTACTTC.

This clone was detected only once. The chain couples TRBV28 to TRBJ2-7; 9 nucleotides match TRBD1. In germline, CDR1 is MDHEN, CDR2 SYDVKM. V dropped 6 bases and J dropped 3; count of bases not matched to a gene: 12. CDR3 size: 16 residues. CDR3 region: CASRPGTGKKFYEQYF. Here the CDR3 DNA reads TGTGCCAGCAGGCCCGGGACAGGGAAAAAATTCTACGAGCAGTACTTC.

This clone is a singleton in its sample. V gene TRBV28 combines with J gene TRBJ2-1; D is possibly TRBD1 or TRBD2 (5 bases each). This CDR3 comprises 15 residues. From germline, CDR1 is MDHEN and CDR2 SYDVKM. Trimming took 5 bases from V and 3 from J, leaving 14 bases between them. This CDR3 is CASSPPGRNYNEQFF. The CDR3 DNA reads TGTGCCAGCAGTCCCCCGGGACGTAACTACAATGAGCAGTTCTTC. The full variable domain, in which reference TRBV28 and TRBJ2-1 provide the parts outside the CDR3, is DVKVTQSSRYLVKRTGEKVFLECVQDMDHENMFWYRQDPGLGLRLIYFSYDVKMKEKGDIPEGYSVSREKKERFSLILESASTNQTSMYLCASSPPGRNYNEQFFGPGTRLTVL.

The chain uses TRBV2 and TRBJ2-1; D not resolved. V dropped 7 bases and J dropped 1 base, with 14 bases sitting between them. Germline loops: CDR1 SNHLY, CDR2 FYNNEI. The CDR3 totals 15 residues. CDR3 residues: CASKTDGVSYNEQFF. The CDR3 bases are TGTGCCAGCAAAACGGACGGTGTATCCTACAATGAGCAGTTCTTC. Together with reference TRBV2 and TRBJ2-1, the CDR3 gives the full variable domain: EPEVTQTPSHQVTQMGQEVILRCVPISNHLYFYWYRQILGQKVEFLVSFYNNEISEKSEIFDDQFSVERPDGSNFTLKIRSTKLEDSAMYFCASKTDGVSYNEQFFGPGTRLTVL.

The chain is built from TRBV9 and TRBJ2-1, with a possible D match to TRBD2 (6 bases). Between the trimmed V and J ends, which lost 4 bases and 0 bases, there was a span of 17 bases. The CDR3 is made up of 17 amino acids. Germline V gene lookup returns CDR1 SGDLS and CDR2 YYNGEE. The CDR3 here is CASSLGGVGFSYNEQFF. The DNA for the CDR3 is TGTGCCAGCAGCCTTGGCGGGGTGGGATTCTCCTACAATGAGCAGTTCTTC. Based on the CDR3 plus reference TRBV9 and TRBJ2-1, the full variable domain is DSGVTQTPKHLITATGQRVTLRCSPRSGDLSVYWYQQSLDQGLQFLIQYYNGEERAKGNILERFSAQQFPDLHSELNLSSLELGDSALYFCASSLGGVGFSYNEQFFGPGTRLTVL.

This chain links TRBV14 with TRBJ2-7; D not resolved. Trimming removed 1 base at V and 0 bases at J, with 10 bases between. Germline CDR1 reads SGHDN; CDR2 reads FVKESK. The CDR3 length is 15 residues. The CDR3, as DNA: TGTGCCAGCAGCCAAGGACGGTTGGGCTCCTACGAGCAGTACTTC. This encodes CASSQGRLGSYEQYF. The whole variable domain, filled in from reference TRBV14 and TRBJ2-7, reads EAGVTQFPSHSVIEKGQTVTLRCDPISGHDNLYWYRRVMGKEIKFLLHFVKESKQDESGMPNNRFLAERTGGTYSTLKVQPAELEDSGVYFCASSQGRLGSYEQYFGPGTRLTVT.

This chain links TRBV5-5 with TRBJ1-1; D remains ambiguous. The CDR3 covers 18 residues. Trimming took 3 bases from V and 5 from J, leaving 26 bases between them. Germline loops: CDR1 SGHKS, CDR2 YYEKEE (reference sequence). CDR3 loop: CASSSFWTGELLSTEAFF. CDR3 coding DNA: TGTGCCAGCAGCTCCTTCTGGACGGGCGAACTTCTGAGTACTGAAGCTTTCTTT.

This rearrangement joins TRBV7-9 to TRBJ1-1, with 9 bases lining up with TRBD1. Per the germline V gene, CDR1 is SEHNR and CDR2 is FQNEAQ (reference sequence). Trimming took 2 bases from V and 5 from J; bases not matched to a gene: 6. The CDR3 loop spans 15 amino acids. The CDR3 DNA follows: TGTGCCAGCAGCTTAAATACAGGGGGCCGTACTGAAGCTTTCTTT. Encoded protein: CASSLNTGGRTEAFF.

The genes are TRBV5-1 and TRBJ1-4, with D possibly being TRBD1 (6 bases). V shed 0 bases and J shed 5 bases, with 8 bases lying between them. Germline CDR1 and CDR2: SGHRS and YFSETQ. The CDR3 runs 14 residues. CDR3 coding DNA: TGCGCCAGCAGCTTGGCCGGACAGAATGAAAAACTGTTTTTT. Its protein product is CASSLAGQNEKLFF.